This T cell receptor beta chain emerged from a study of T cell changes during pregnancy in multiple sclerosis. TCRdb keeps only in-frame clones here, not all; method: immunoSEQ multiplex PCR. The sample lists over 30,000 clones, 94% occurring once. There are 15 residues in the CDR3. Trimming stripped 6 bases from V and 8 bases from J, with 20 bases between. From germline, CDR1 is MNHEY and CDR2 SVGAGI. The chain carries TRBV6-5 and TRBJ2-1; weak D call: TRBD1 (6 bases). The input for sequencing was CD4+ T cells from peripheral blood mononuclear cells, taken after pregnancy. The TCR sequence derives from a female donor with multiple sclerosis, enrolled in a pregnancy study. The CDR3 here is CASSPDRKVSHEQFF. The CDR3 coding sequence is TGTGCCAGCAGCCCCGACAGGAAGGTCAGTCATGAGCAGTTCTTC.